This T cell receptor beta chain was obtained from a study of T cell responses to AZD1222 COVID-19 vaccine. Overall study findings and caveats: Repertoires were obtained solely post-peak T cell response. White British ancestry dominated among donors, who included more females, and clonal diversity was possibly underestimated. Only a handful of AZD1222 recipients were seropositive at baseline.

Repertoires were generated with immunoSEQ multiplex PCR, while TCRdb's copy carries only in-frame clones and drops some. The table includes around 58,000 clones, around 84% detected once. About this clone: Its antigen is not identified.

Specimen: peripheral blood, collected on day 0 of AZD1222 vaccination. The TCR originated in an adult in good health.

Here the CDR3 DNA reads TGTGCCAGCCGGGACAGGGGATCCTATAATTCACCCCTCCACTTT. It specifies CASRDRGSYNSPLHF. The V gene is TRBV2, the J gene TRBJ1-6; 10 positions match TRBD1. V lost 8 bases to trimming and J lost 1 base; unmatched junction nucleotides: 2. CDR1 SNHLY and CDR2 FYNNEI come from the germline V gene. This CDR3 comprises 15 residues. Full variable domain (missing parts from reference TRBV2 and TRBJ1-6): EPEVTQTPSHQVTQMGQEVILRCVPISNHLYFYWYRQILGQKVEFLVSFYNNEISEKSEIFDDQFSVERPDGSNFTLKIRSTKLEDSAMYFCASRDRGSYNSPLHFGNGTRLTVT.